The T cell receptor (beta chain) described here comes from a study of molecular identifiers for immune sequencing clone quantification. General study points: Sizes of highly expanded clones could be underestimated through identical TCRs sharing a barcode. In naive cells, under 1% of molecules belonged to clones above 20 RNA copies, against over 99% in effector cells.

Sorting captured naive CD8 T cells as CD8+CD4-CCR7+CD45RA+. In preparing bulk TCR libraries, previously described methods and listed TCR primers were used. TCRdb re-called the PCR reads with MiXCR, one entry per CDR3 protein. Counted here are 300,000 to 400,000 distinct CDR3 sequences, roughly a quarter occurring once; the ten biggest clones make up 0.65% to 0.75%. Comments on this clonotype: The antigen remains undetermined. The junction shows a germline mismatch at one end, possibly a read error.

This sequence originates from a human donor in good health. Some libraries in this study had Jurkat cell RNA spiked in. The sequenced material came from naive CD8+ T cells from blood, with Jurkat cell RNA spiked in. Documented subset: FACS-sorted CD8+CD4-CCR7+CD45RA+ naive T cells.

In nucleotides, the CDR3 is TGTGCCAGAAGTTCCGGGGACAGGCTATCCTACGAGCAGTACTTC. Translating it yields CARSSGDRLSYEQYF. This chain joins TRBV27 and TRBJ2-7, with TRBD1 matching over 8 bases. The germline V gene has CDR1 MNHEY and CDR2 SMNVEV (reference sequence). The CDR3 extends over 15 amino acids.